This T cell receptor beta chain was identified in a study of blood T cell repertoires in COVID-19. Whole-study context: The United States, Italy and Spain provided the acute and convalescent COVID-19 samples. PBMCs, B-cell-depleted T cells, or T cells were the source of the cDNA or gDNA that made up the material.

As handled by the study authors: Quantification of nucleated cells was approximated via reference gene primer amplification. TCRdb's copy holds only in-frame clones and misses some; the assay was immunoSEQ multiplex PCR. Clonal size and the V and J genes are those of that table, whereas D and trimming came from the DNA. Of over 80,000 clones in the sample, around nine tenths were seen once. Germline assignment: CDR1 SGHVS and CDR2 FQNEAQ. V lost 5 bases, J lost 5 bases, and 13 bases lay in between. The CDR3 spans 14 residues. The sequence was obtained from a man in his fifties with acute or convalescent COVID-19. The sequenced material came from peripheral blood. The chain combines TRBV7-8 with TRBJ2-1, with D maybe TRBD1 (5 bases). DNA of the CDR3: TGTGCCAGCAGCCCAAGGGGTGGCCACAATGAGCAGTTCTTC. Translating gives CASSPRGGHNEQFF.